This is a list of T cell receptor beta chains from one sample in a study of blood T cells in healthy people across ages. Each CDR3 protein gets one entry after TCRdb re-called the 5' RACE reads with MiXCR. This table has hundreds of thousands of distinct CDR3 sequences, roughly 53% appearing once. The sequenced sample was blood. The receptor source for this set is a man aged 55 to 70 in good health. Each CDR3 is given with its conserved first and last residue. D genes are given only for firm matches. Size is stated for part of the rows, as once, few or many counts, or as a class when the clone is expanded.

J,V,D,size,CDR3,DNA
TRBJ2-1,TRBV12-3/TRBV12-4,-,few,CASSYSTALQFF,TGTGCCAGCAGTTATTCGACAGCCCTGCAGTTCTTC
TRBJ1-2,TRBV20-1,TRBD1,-,CSALAIQGSYGYTF,TGCAGTGCCCTTGCGATACAGGGGAGCTATGGCTACACCTTC
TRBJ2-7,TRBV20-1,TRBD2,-,CSARDPTSGGDEQYF,TGCAGTGCTAGAGATCCGACTAGCGGGGGTGACGAGCAGTACTTC
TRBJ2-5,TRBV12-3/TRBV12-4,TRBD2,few,CASNPGTSGETQYF,TGTGCCAGCAACCCCGGGACTAGCGGGGAGACCCAGTACTTC
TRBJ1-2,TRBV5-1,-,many,CASSLSQGWSYGYTF,TGCGCCAGCAGCTTATCACAGGGTTGGAGCTATGGCTACACCTTC
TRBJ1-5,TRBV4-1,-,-,CASSGTGQPFNQPQHF,TGCGCCAGCAGCGGAACGGGGCAGCCATTCAATCAGCCCCAGCATTTT
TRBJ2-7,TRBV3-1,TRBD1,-,CASSQQRTGPHYEQYF,TGTGCCAGCAGCCAACAACGGACAGGCCCCCACTACGAGCAGTACTTC
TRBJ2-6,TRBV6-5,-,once,CASSYEGSDSGANVLTF,TGTGCCAGCAGTTACGAGGGTTCGGACTCTGGGGCCAACGTCCTGACTTTC
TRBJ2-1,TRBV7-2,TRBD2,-,CASSTKRGSYNEQFF,TGTGCCAGCAGCACTAAGCGGGGCTCCTACAATGAGCAGTTCTTC
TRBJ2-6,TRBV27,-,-,CASSLGRFGSGANVLTF,TGTGCCAGCAGTTTAGGACGCTTTGGCTCTGGGGCCAACGTCCTGACTTTC
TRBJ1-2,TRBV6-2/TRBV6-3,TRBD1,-,CASSSTRGEGEPLYGYTF,TGTGCCAGCAGTTCCACCAGGGGGGAGGGGGAACCCCTCTATGGCTACACCTTC
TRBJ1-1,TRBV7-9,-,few,CASSLRGSNTEAFF,TGTGCCAGCAGCTTAAGAGGGTCGAACACTGAAGCTTTCTTT
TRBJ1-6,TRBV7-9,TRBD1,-,CASSFRTGGGNSPLHF,TGTGCCAGCAGCTTTAGAACAGGGGGAGGAAATTCACCCCTCCACTTT
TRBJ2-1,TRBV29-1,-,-,CSGRGAHNEQFF,TGCAGCGGACGGGGGGCCCACAATGAGCAGTTCTTC
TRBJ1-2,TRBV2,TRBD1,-,CASTQRAGGSVYGYTF,TGTGCCAGCACCCAACGGGCAGGGGGCTCAGTCTATGGCTACACCTTC
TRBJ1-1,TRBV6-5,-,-,CASSYSQGQGEAFF,TGTGCCAGCAGTTACTCCCAGGGGCAGGGTGAAGCTTTCTTT
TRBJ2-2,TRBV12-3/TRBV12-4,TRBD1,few,CASSRQGTNTGELFF,TGTGCCAGCAGTCGACAGGGGACAAACACCGGGGAGCTGTTTTTT
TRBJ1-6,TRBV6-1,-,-,CASSDRNSPLHF,TGTGCCAGCAGTGACAGAAATTCACCCCTCCACTTT
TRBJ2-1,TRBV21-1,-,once,CASSKERQKYNEQFF,TGTGCCAGCAGCAAAGAAAGGCAGAAGTACAATGAGCAGTTCTTC
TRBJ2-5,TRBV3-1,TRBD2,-,CASSPASSGAETQYF,TGTGCCAGCAGCCCCGCTTCTAGCGGGGCGGAGACCCAGTACTTC
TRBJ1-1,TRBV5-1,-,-,CASSPPGGTEAFF,TGTGCCAGTAGTCCCCCAGGAGGCACTGAAGCTTTCTTT
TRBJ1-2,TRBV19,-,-,CASSIKGTNYGYTF,TGTGCCAGTAGTATAAAGGGCACGAACTATGGCTACACCTTC
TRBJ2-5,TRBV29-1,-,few,CSVEGTDRGETQYF,TGCAGCGTTGAAGGGACAGACCGGGGGGAGACCCAGTACTTC
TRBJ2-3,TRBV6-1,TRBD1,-,CASSGTGGSDTQYF,TGTGCCAGCAGCGGGACAGGGGGCTCAGATACGCAGTATTTT
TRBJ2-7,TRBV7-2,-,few,CASSYVGQGSYYEQYF,TGTGCCAGCAGCTACGTGGGTCAGGGCTCCTACTACGAGCAGTACTTC
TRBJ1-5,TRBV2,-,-,CASSGDLSRYSNQPQHF,TGTGCCAGCAGTGGGGACCTATCCCGATATAGCAATCAGCCCCAGCATTTT
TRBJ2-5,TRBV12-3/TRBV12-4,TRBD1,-,CASSVSDRARKQYF,TGTGCCAGCAGCGTAAGCGACAGGGCCAGGAAGCAGTACTTC
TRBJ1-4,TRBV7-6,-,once,CASSSPAVDNEKLFF,TGTGCCAGCAGCTCCCCGGCCGTAGATAATGAAAAACTGTTTTTT
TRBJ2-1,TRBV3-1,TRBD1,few,CASSPRTGGNEQFF,TGTGCCAGCAGCCCGCGGACAGGGGGGAATGAGCAGTTCTTC
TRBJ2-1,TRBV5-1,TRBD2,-,CTSSLEGTSYNEQFF,TGCACCAGCAGCTTGGAAGGGACTAGCTACAATGAGCAGTTCTTC
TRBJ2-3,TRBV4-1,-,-,CASSQDQSGAGDTQYF,TGCGCCAGCAGCCAAGATCAGTCGGGGGCAGGCGATACGCAGTATTTT
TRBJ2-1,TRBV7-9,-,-,CASSATTVTIDEQFF,TGTGCCAGCAGCGCTACGACAGTTACAATAGATGAGCAGTTCTTC
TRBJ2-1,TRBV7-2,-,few,CASTGVVLHNEQFF,TGTGCCAGCACGGGGGTGGTTTTGCACAATGAGCAGTTCTTC
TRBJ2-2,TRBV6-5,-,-,CASSYSGRANTGELFF,TGTGCCAGCAGTTACTCCGGGAGAGCGAACACCGGGGAGCTGTTTTTT
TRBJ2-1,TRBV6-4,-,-,CASSAEGSHNEQFF,TGTGCCAGCAGTGCCGAGGGCTCCCACAATGAGCAGTTCTTC
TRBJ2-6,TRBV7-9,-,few,CASRGPGANVLTF,TGTGCCAGCCGGGGACCTGGGGCCAACGTCCTGACTTTC